A single sample is the source of the 6 T cell receptor beta chains below, sequenced in a study of shared clonotypes between healthy human individuals. Only in-frame clones appear in the TCRdb table, and some are missing; sequencing was by immunoSEQ multiplex PCR. The table records under 1 million clones, about 96% of them present only once. Only CD45RO-negative cells positively selected for CCR7 counted as naive CD8 cells, so terminally differentiated effector memory CD45RA+ cells were excluded. The sequencing input was naive CD8+ T cells sorted from blood. The receptors shown here come from a man younger than 45 in good health.

The V call is TRBV4-1, the J call TRBJ2-7, with a tentative D call TRBD2 (6 bases). Trimming took off 0 bases at V and 2 bases at J, with 11 bases between the two ends. CDR3 length: 15 amino acids. CDR1 is MGHRA and CDR2 is YSYEKL in the germline V gene. The CDR3 loop reads CASSQDSGGAYEQYF. In DNA form, the CDR3 reads TGCGCCAGCAGCCAAGATTCCGGGGGAGCCTACGAGCAGTACTTC.

The V gene is TRBV11-2, the J gene TRBJ1-2; 7 bases line up with TRBD1. The length of the CDR3 is 16 residues. The ends lost 4 bases at V and 3 bases at J; junction bases unmatched: 11. Germline V gives CDR1 SGHAT, CDR2 FQNNGV. The CDR3 bases are TGTGCCAGCAGCTCCCCGAGGCAGGGGGTGGACTATGGCTACACCTTC. Its protein is CASSSPRQGVDYGYTF.

The chain is built from TRBV2 and TRBJ2-1; tentative D call: TRBD2 (6 bases). Trimming pared 7 bases from V and 7 bases from J, leaving 11 bases between. The CDR3 has 12 residues. Germline CDR1 SNHLY, CDR2 FYNNEI. CDR3 residues: CASKSGRNEQFF. The CDR3 DNA reads as TGTGCCAGCAAATCAGGGAGGAATGAGCAGTTCTTC.

The rearrangement joins TRBV4-1 to TRBJ2-7; the match to TRBD2 covers 10 bases. The CDR3 is 18 amino acids. The V segment lost 1 base and the J segment 0 bases; nucleotides outside the gene matches: 9. Germline values: CDR1 MGHRA, CDR2 YSYEKL. As DNA, the CDR3 is TGCGCCAGCAGCCAAGGCAACTCCGGGACTAGCGCCTCCTACGAGCAGTACTTC. Amino acid sequence: CASSQGNSGTSASYEQYF.

The rearrangement links TRBV5-4 to TRBJ2-1; TRBD2 agrees at 10 bases. The V gene end was trimmed by 8 bases and the J gene end by 4 bases; junction bases not matched to a gene: 12. Per germline, CDR1 SGHNT and CDR2 YYREEE (reference sequence). The CDR3 has 16 amino acids. CDR3 sequence: CARRGQSGREYNEQFF. CDR3 nucleotides: TGTGCCAGGCGAGGCCAGAGCGGGAGGGAGTACAATGAGCAGTTCTTC.

The chain joins TRBV11-2 to TRBJ1-5; perhaps TRBD1 as D (6 bases). The V end lost 2 bases, the J end lost 8 bases, and 10 bases lay between the germline ends. Germline V gene lookup returns CDR1 SGHAT and CDR2 FQNNGV. This CDR3 contains 13 residues. CDR3 amino acids: CASSLSQGEPQHF. For the CDR3, the DNA is TGTGCCAGCAGCTTATCACAGGGTGAGCCCCAGCATTTT.